The 12 T cell receptor beta chains reported below all come from one sample, sequenced in a study of T cells in tumors after PD-1 blockade. Profiled with immunoSEQ multiplex PCR; TCRdb holds only in-frame clones, not every one. The profile shows 61,000 or so clones, around 80% of them singletons. The specimen comprised PBMCs, sampled before anti-PD-1 treatment. The receptors come from a human donor with basal cell carcinoma.

This clone has just one count. The chain is built from TRBV18 and TRBJ1-6; no clear D gene. The V gene's germline CDR1 is KGHSH and CDR2 LQKENI. The CDR3 is made up of 13 amino acids. V lost 4 bases, J lost 8 bases, and 9 bases lay in between. The CDR3 region has the DNA TGTGCCAGCTCACGCGGACGGGATTCACCCCTCCACTTT. It codes for CASSRGRDSPLHF.

This clone was detected many times. The V call is TRBV19, the J call TRBJ2-6; 8 bases align to TRBD2. The CDR3 consists of 16 residues. Germline values: CDR1 LNHDA, CDR2 SQIVND (reference sequence). With V trimmed by 4 bases and J by 2 bases, 4 bases remained unmatched. The CDR3 sequence: CASSTGTRAGANVLTF. For the CDR3, the DNA is TGTGCCAGTAGTACCGGGACTAGGGCTGGGGCCAACGTCCTGACTTTC.

The chain combines TRBV3-1 (or the pseudogene TRBV3-2) with TRBJ1-1; D is ambiguous. Germline V CDR1 and CDR2: LGHDT, YNNKEL (reference sequence). Trimming took off 1 base at V and 8 bases at J, with 8 bases between the two ends. The CDR3 contains 12 residues. The CDR3: CASSQVGGEAFF. Written as DNA, the CDR3 is TGTGCCAGCAGCCAAGTAGGAGGGGAAGCTTTCTTT.

The gene calls are TRBV10-2 and TRBJ2-7; possible D gene TRBD2, 5 bases. With 5 bases removed from V and 0 bases from J, the gap between germline ends came to 17 bases. Germline CDR1 reads WSHSY; CDR2 reads SAAADI. The CDR3 runs to 16 residues. Here the CDR3 DNA reads TGCGCCAGCAGTAACGAGGTGGGAGCCTCCTCCTACGAGCAGTACTTC. This sequence encodes CASSNEVGASSYEQYF.

This clone was observed a single time. V gene TRBV7-8 combines with J gene TRBJ1-4; 7 bases are a match to TRBD1. V lost 8 bases, J lost 8 bases, and 8 bases stayed unmatched. The CDR3 totals 13 residues. CDR1 SGHVS and CDR2 FQNEAQ come from the germline V gene. CDR3 in amino acids: CASGGRDREKLFF. CDR3 nucleotide sequence: TGTGCCAGCGGGGGCAGGGACAGAGAAAAACTGTTTTTT. Complete variable domain (other parts from reference TRBV7-8 and TRBJ1-4): GAGVSQSPRYKVAKRGQDVALRCDPISGHVSLFWYQQALGQGPEFLTYFQNEAQLDKSGLPSDRFFAERPEGSVSTLKIQRTQQEDSAVYLCASGGRDREKLFFGSGTQLSVL.

The V and J genes are TRBV5-1 and TRBJ1-4, with D perhaps matching TRBD1 (5 bases). CDR1 is SGHRS, CDR2 YFSETQ, per germline. V was clipped by 0 bases and J by 5 bases, with 11 bases between them. The CDR3 runs to 15 residues. CDR3 region: CASSLAAGRNEKLFF. The DNA for the CDR3 is TGCGCCAGCAGCTTGGCCGCAGGGAGGAATGAAAAACTGTTTTTT.

This clone was seen a handful of times. The V gene is TRBV7-3, the J gene TRBJ2-7, with 7 bases identical to TRBD2. CDR3 length equals 13 residues. Per germline, CDR1 SGHTA and CDR2 FQGTGA. V lost 5 bases and J lost 7; bases outside the gene matches: 8. DNA of the CDR3: TGTGCCAGCAGCCTCCAGACCGGGGGGGAGCAGTACTTC. Translation gives CASSLQTGGEQYF. Filled out from reference TRBV7-3 and TRBJ2-7, the complete variable domain reads GAGVSQTPSNKVTEKGKYVELRCDPISGHTALYWYRQSLGQGPEFLIYFQGTGAADDSGLPNDRFFAVRPEGSVSTLKIQRTERGDSAVYLCASSLQTGGEQYFGPGTRLTVT.

The chain couples TRBV7-3 to TRBJ2-1; D perhaps matches TRBD2 (6 bases). The CDR3 is 15 amino acids. Trimming shortened V by 3 bases and J by 3 bases, and 12 bases separated the two germline ends. Germline V gene sequence: CDR1 SGHTA, CDR2 FQGTGA. Here the CDR3 DNA reads TGTGCCAGCAGCTTTGGGCGGGGACGCTACAATGAGCAGTTCTTC. Translating gives CASSFGRGRYNEQFF.

This chain joins TRBV2 and TRBJ1-6, with D perhaps TRBD1 (5 bases). This CDR3 contains 16 residues. V was shortened by 2 bases and J by 5 bases, with 13 bases between the two germline ends. In germline, CDR1 is SNHLY, CDR2 FYNNEI. The CDR3 loop reads CASSEIGTNDNSPLHF. CDR3 DNA sequence: TGTGCCAGCAGTGAAATAGGGACTAATGATAATTCACCCCTCCACTTT. Using reference TRBV2 and TRBJ1-6 for the parts outside the CDR3, the full variable domain is EPEVTQTPSHQVTQMGQEVILRCVPISNHLYFYWYRQILGQKVEFLVSFYNNEISEKSEIFDDQFSVERPDGSNFTLKIRSTKLEDSAMYFCASSEIGTNDNSPLHFGNGTRLTVT.

The CDR3 nucleotides are TGTGCCAGCAGTTTATTTTCAGTTTCCAATCAGCCCCAGCATTTT. It encodes CASSLFSVSNQPQHF. The chain combines TRBV27 with TRBJ1-5; D not certain. The germline V gene encodes CDR1 MNHEY and CDR2 SMNVEV (reference sequence). This CDR3 spans 15 amino acids. Trimming took 1 base from V and 3 from J, leaving 10 bases between them.

The chain couples TRBV27 to TRBJ1-6; D might be TRBD1 (5 bases). V lost 0 bases, J lost 6 bases, and 12 bases lay in between. The germline V gene encodes CDR1 MNHEY and CDR2 SMNVEV (reference sequence). The CDR3 length is 16 residues. CDR3 coding DNA: TGTGCCAGCAGTTTATCGGTAACTAGGGGTAATTCACCCCTCCACTTT. Its translation: CASSLSVTRGNSPLHF.

This clone showed up just once. The CDR3 sequence is CASSSLLTTEYSPLHF. In DNA form, the CDR3 reads TGTGCCAGCAGCTCTTTATTAACCACGGAGTATTCACCCCTCCACTTT. V is TRBV7-6 and J is TRBJ1-6; D not resolved. V was trimmed by 4 bases and J by 8 bases, leaving 18 bases between them. Germline V lookup: CDR1 SGHVS, CDR2 FNYEAQ. The CDR3 has 16 residues.